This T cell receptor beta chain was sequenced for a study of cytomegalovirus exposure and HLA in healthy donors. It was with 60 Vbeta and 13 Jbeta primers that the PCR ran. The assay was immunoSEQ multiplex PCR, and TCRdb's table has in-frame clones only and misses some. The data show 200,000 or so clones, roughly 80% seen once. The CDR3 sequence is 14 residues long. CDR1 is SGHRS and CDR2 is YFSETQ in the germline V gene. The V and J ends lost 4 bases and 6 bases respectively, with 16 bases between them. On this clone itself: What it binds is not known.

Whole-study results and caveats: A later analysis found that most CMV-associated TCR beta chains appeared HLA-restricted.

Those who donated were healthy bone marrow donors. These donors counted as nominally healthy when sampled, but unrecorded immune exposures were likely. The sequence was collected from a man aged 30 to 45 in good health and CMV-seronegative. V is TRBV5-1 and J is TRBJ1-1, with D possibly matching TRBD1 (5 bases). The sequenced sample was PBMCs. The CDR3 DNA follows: TGCGCCAGCAGCCCAAGGGGTCGTGTGGCTGAAGCTTTCTTT. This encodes CASSPRGRVAEAFF.